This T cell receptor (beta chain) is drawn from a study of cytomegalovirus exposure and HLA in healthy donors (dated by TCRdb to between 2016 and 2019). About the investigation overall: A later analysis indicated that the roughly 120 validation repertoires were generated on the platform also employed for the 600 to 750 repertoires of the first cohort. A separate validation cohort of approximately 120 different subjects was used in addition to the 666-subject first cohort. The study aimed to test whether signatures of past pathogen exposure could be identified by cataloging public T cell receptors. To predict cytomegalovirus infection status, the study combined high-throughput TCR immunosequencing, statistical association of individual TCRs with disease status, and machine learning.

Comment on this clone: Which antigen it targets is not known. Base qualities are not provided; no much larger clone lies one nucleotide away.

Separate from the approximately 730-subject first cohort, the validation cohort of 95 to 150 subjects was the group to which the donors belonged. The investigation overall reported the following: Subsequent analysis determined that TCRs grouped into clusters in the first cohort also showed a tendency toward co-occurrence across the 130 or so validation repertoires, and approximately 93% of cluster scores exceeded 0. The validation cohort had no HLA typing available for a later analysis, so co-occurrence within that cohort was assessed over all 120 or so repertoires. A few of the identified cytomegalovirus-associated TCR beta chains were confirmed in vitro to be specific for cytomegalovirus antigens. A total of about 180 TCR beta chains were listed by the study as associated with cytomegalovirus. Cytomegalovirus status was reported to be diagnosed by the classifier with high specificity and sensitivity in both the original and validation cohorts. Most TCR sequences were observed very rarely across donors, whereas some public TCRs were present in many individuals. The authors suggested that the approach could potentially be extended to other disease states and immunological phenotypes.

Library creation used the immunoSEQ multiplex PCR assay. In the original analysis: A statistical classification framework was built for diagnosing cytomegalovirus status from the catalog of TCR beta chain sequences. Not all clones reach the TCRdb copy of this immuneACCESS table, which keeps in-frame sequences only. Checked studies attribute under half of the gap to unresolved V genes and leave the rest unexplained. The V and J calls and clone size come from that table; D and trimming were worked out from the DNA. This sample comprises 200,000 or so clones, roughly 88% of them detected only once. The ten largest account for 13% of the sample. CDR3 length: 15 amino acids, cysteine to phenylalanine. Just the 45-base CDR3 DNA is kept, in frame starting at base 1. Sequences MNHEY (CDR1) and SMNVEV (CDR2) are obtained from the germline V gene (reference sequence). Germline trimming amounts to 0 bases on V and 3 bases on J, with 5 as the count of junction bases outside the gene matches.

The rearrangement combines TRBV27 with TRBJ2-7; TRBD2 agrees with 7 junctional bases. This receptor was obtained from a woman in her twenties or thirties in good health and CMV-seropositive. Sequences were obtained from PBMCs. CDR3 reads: CASSLSGGRVYEQYF. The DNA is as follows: TGTGCCAGCAGTTTATCTGGCGGGAGAGTCTACGAGCAGTACTTC.